This TCR beta chain is drawn from a study of CD8 T cells in ankylosing spondylitis. Germline V gene sequence: CDR1 DFQATT, CDR2 SNEGSKA (reference sequence). This CDR3 region has 14 residues. J lost 4 bases, V lost 1 base, and 4 bases had no gene match. A few counts support this clonotype. Its antigen remains unknown. Generation of TCR beta libraries employed quantitative 5'-RACE incorporating molecular barcodes. TCRdb reprocessed the 5' RACE reads with MiXCR, giving one entry per CDR3 protein. The table shows 750,000 to 850,000 distinct CDR3 sequences, with roughly 12% occurring only once. Points from the study as a whole: A motif in TCR beta, a set of under 10 highly homologous variants, appeared characteristic of ankylosing spondylitis blood.

This receptor was identified in a male donor with ankylosing spondylitis. The chain joins TRBV20-1 to TRBJ2-7; 10 nucleotides agree with TRBD1. The material sequenced was blood, either unsorted or a sorted T cell fraction (not recorded which). CDR3 loop: CSARARQGAYEQYF. CDR3 sequence (DNA): TGCAGTGCTAGAGCTCGACAGGGGGCTTACGAGCAGTACTTC.